Presented here are 32 T cell receptor beta chains from one specimen sequenced in a study of blood T cell repertoires in COVID-19. The repertoire was sequenced with immunoSEQ multiplex PCR; TCRdb's copy has only in-frame clones and lacks some. In the table there are about 250,000 clones, roughly 86% of which are singletons. Input material: PBMCs or T cells enriched from blood (not recorded which). The receptors derive from a woman in her thirties with acute COVID-19.

The chain is built from TRBV7-2 and TRBJ1-2; possibly TRBD1 for D (6 bases). The CDR3 is 17 amino acids. Germline CDR1 SGHTA, CDR2 FQGNSA. V lost 5 bases and J lost 2, with 21 bases in between. This CDR3 reads CASSTLTGRLGNYGYTF. The CDR3 DNA reads as TGTGCCAGCAGCACATTGACAGGACGATTGGGGAACTATGGCTACACCTTC.

The chain combines TRBV5-1 with TRBJ2-1; D is ambiguous. Germline CDR1 SGHRS, CDR2 YFSETQ. CDR3 length: 12 amino acids. Trimming left V 1 base short and J 6 bases short, with 5 bases between. The CDR3 bases are TGCGCCAGCAGCTTGCTCCCCAATGAGCAGTTCTTC. Its protein product is CASSLLPNEQFF.

In this sample, this clone turned up once. The genes are TRBV5-1 and TRBJ1-5; tentative D call: TRBD1 (6 bases). Germline V gene data show CDR1 as SGHRS and CDR2 as YFSETQ. This CDR3 contains 15 residues. The ends were cut back, 4 bases at V and 7 bases at J, with 18 bases in the middle. This chain's CDR3 is CASSMTTGSGQPQHF. CDR3 nucleotides: TGCGCCAGCAGCATGACCACAGGGTCAGGACAGCCCCAGCATTTT.

This chain connects TRBV7-6 to TRBJ1-1; D remains unclear. The length of the CDR3 is 14 residues. The V gene's germline CDR1 is SGHVS and CDR2 FNYEAQ. Trimming pared 2 bases from V and 4 bases from J, leaving 11 bases between. The CDR3 coding sequence is TGTGCCAGCAGCTTAAACGGAGCAAGCACTGAAGCTTTCTTT. Protein: CASSLNGASTEAFF.

V usage is TRBV5-1 and J usage is TRBJ1-3, with D possibly TRBD1 on 6 matching bases. This CDR3 comprises 12 residues. V lost 5 bases and J 4 bases, leaving 7 bases between the germline ends. Germline V gene lookup returns CDR1 SGHRS and CDR2 YFSETQ. This CDR3 is CASSGGGNTIYF. The CDR3, as DNA: TGCGCCAGCAGTGGGGGCGGAAACACCATATATTTT.

The chain is built from TRBV19 and TRBJ1-1, with 8 bases lining up with TRBD1. Germline CDR1 and CDR2: LNHDA and SQIVND (reference sequence). V shed 5 bases and J 3 bases; nucleotides not matched to a gene: 2. There are 13 residues in the CDR3. In DNA form, the CDR3 reads TGTGCCAGTAGTGGACAGGGTTACACTGAAGCTTTCTTT. Residues: CASSGQGYTEAFF.

The rearrangement links TRBV30 to TRBJ2-2; TRBD2 agrees at 11 bases. Unmatched junction bases numbered 2, after V lost 4 bases and J lost 4 bases. CDR3 length equals 14 residues. Germline-derived CDR1 and CDR2 are GTSNPN and SVGIG (reference sequence). CDR3 coding DNA: TGTGCCTGGAATCTAGCGGGGGGCACCGGGGAGCTGTTTTTT. It specifies CAWNLAGGTGELFF. Full variable domain (outside the CDR3, taken from reference TRBV30 and TRBJ2-2): SQTIHQWPATLVQPVGSPLSLECTVEGTSNPNLYWYRQAAGRGLQLLFYSVGIGQISSEVPQNLSASRPQDRQFILSSKKLLLSDSGFYLCAWNLAGGTGELFFGEGSRLTVL.

The chain employs TRBV2 and TRBJ2-2; 7 nucleotides match TRBD2. There are 15 residues in the CDR3. Germline V lookup: CDR1 SNHLY, CDR2 FYNNEI. Trimming took 3 bases from V and 1 from J; bases not matched to a gene: 2. In DNA form, the CDR3 reads TGTGCCAGCAGTGATTCTAGCGGGAACACCGGGGAGCTGTTTTTT. It translates to CASSDSSGNTGELFF. The entire variable domain, with the rest obtained from reference TRBV2 and TRBJ2-2, is as follows: EPEVTQTPSHQVTQMGQEVILRCVPISNHLYFYWYRQILGQKVEFLVSFYNNEISEKSEIFDDQFSVERPDGSNFTLKIRSTKLEDSAMYFCASSDSSGNTGELFFGEGSRLTVL.

The chain links TRBV9 to TRBJ2-1; TRBD2 matches at 7 bases. Germline V gives CDR1 SGDLS, CDR2 YYNGEE. After removal of 4 bases from V and 5 bases from J, the junction contained 9 bases not matched to a gene. This CDR3 is 15 amino acids long. The CDR3 loop is CASSSRAGSNNEQFF. As DNA, the CDR3 is TGTGCCAGCAGCTCACGAGCGGGGAGCAACAATGAGCAGTTCTTC.

The chain employs TRBV3-1 (or the pseudogene TRBV3-2) and TRBJ2-1, with 10 bases matching TRBD2. The CDR3 has 16 residues. The J segment lost 2 bases and the V segment lost 4 bases, leaving 5 bases of the junction unmatched. The germline V gene has CDR1 LGHDT and CDR2 YNNKEL (reference sequence). This CDR3 is CASSPRLAGPYNEQFF. The CDR3 DNA follows: TGTGCCAGCAGCCCGAGACTAGCGGGCCCCTACAATGAGCAGTTCTTC.

The chain is built from TRBV19 and TRBJ2-1; 13 nucleotides agree with TRBD2. Looked up from germline, CDR1 is LNHDA and CDR2 is SQIVND (reference sequence). CDR3 length: 15 residues. The J segment lost 6 bases and the V segment lost 4 bases, leaving 3 bases of the junction unmatched. This CDR3 reads CASSRTSGGINEQFF. As DNA, the CDR3 is TGTGCCAGTAGTAGGACTAGCGGGGGAATCAATGAGCAGTTCTTC.

The chain links TRBV9 to TRBJ1-2; 12 positions match TRBD1. The germline CDR1 and CDR2 sequences are SGDLS and YYNGEE. The CDR3 covers 16 residues. Trimming took 0 bases from V and 6 from J; bases not matched to a gene: 6. CDR3 region: CASSVDGTGGGDGYTF. DNA for the CDR3: TGTGCCAGCAGCGTAGACGGGACAGGGGGCGGGGATGGCTACACCTTC.

J is TRBJ1-5 and V is TRBV3-1 (or the pseudogene TRBV3-2); D ambiguous. The CDR3 is 14 residues long. Germline V gene lookup returns CDR1 LGHDT and CDR2 YNNKEL (reference sequence). V was clipped by 1 base and J by 2 bases, with 6 bases between them. The CDR3 region has the DNA TGTGCCAGCAGCCAAGTCCGGGGCAATCAGCCCCAGCATTTT. Amino acids: CASSQVRGNQPQHF.

The chain combines TRBV5-1 with TRBJ1-1; possibly TRBD1 for D (5 bases). From germline, CDR1 is SGHRS and CDR2 YFSETQ. CDR3 size: 16 residues. Trimming took 0 bases from V and 3 from J, leaving 15 bases between them. The CDR3 sequence is CASSLEGGAVYTEAFF. CDR3 bases: TGCGCCAGCAGCTTGGAGGGAGGGGCAGTTTACACTGAAGCTTTCTTT. Full variable domain (remainder filled in from reference TRBV5-1 and TRBJ1-1): KAGVTQTPRYLIKTRGQQVTLSCSPISGHRSVSWYQQTPGQGLQFLFEYFSETQRNKGNFPGRFSGRQFSNSRSEMNVSTLELGDSALYLCASSLEGGAVYTEAFFGQGTRLTVV.

The chain uses TRBV30 and TRBJ1-4; possibly TRBD1 for D (5 bases). CDR3 length: 16 residues. Trimming left V 2 bases short and J 8 bases short, with 21 bases between. Germline V CDR1 and CDR2: GTSNPN, SVGIG (reference sequence). The CDR3 here is CAWSISPGLGGEKLFF. In nucleotides, the CDR3 is TGTGCCTGGAGTATCTCACCGGGACTTGGGGGGGAAAAACTGTTTTTT.

The rearrangement joins TRBV5-1 to TRBJ1-1; D remains ambiguous. Germline V gene lookup returns CDR1 SGHRS and CDR2 YFSETQ. The V end was cut by 0 bases, the J end by 1 base, with 13 bases between. The length of the CDR3 is 16 residues. The CDR3 bases are TGCGCCAGCAGCTTGGCCACTGGAGGGCCGAACACTGAAGCTTTCTTT. Amino acids: CASSLATGGPNTEAFF.

In regard to this clone: Other DNA sequences in the same sample also yield this CDR3. V and J are TRBV7-9 and TRBJ1-1; D is unresolved. CDR1 and CDR2 (germline): SEHNR, FQNEAQ (reference sequence). The CDR3 is 13 residues long. The V and J ends lost 2 bases and 2 bases respectively, with 6 bases between them. The CDR3 DNA is TGTGCCAGCAGCTTATCCGGTAACACTGAAGCTTTCTTT. This encodes CASSLSGNTEAFF.

V gene TRBV6-6 combines with J gene TRBJ1-3; D uncertain. The CDR3 covers 14 residues. Trimming removed 5 bases from V and 3 bases from J, with 11 bases in between. Germline CDR1 MNHNY, CDR2 SVGAGI (reference sequence). CDR3 nucleotide sequence: TGTGCCAGCAGTCTTTGGGCAGATGGAAACACCATATATTTT. Encoded protein: CASSLWADGNTIYF.

The J gene is TRBJ1-5, the V gene TRBV6-5; 8 positions agree with TRBD1. There are 14 residues in the CDR3. The J segment lost 7 bases and the V segment lost 6 bases, leaving 8 bases of the junction unmatched. Germline V lookup: CDR1 MNHEY, CDR2 SVGAGI. The CDR3 bases are TGTGCCAGCAGGTTCAGGGGGCCGGGCCAGCCCCAGCATTTT. Translating it yields CASRFRGPGQPQHF.

This sequence joins TRBV5-4 and TRBJ1-3; TRBD1 is a possible D gene (5 bases). The CDR3 runs 16 residues. V was cut by 0 bases and J by 2 bases, with 12 bases left in between. Per germline, CDR1 SGHNT and CDR2 YYREEE (reference sequence). CDR3 protein: CASSLAGVAPGNTIYF. The CDR3 coding sequence is TGTGCCAGCAGCTTGGCGGGGGTCGCTCCTGGAAACACCATATATTTT.

The chain is built from TRBV27 and TRBJ1-5, with TRBD1 matching 7 bases. The germline gives CDR1 MNHEY, CDR2 SMNVEV (reference sequence). V lost 2 bases and J lost 3; bases outside the gene matches: 10. The CDR3 covers 17 residues. CDR3 in amino acids: CASSLVFRQGLNQPQHF. The CDR3 DNA follows: TGTGCCAGCAGTTTAGTCTTCCGACAGGGACTCAATCAGCCCCAGCATTTT.

In DNA, the CDR3 is TGTGCCAGCAGCCCAGGGACAGCCAACTATGGCTACACCTTC. It codes for CASSPGTANYGYTF. The chain couples TRBV7-6 to TRBJ1-2; TRBD1 aligns across 7 bases. Germline V gene lookup returns CDR1 SGHVS and CDR2 FNYEAQ. Trimming removed 5 bases from V and 2 bases from J; junction bases left unmatched: 5. The CDR3 consists of 14 residues.

The chain is built from TRBV10-2 and TRBJ1-6; D is unclear. This CDR3 has 14 residues. V was clipped by 6 bases and J by 4 bases, with 10 bases between them. Germline CDR1 WSHSY, CDR2 SAAADI. The chain's CDR3 is CASSLLPYNSPLHF. CDR3 sequence (DNA): TGCGCCAGCAGCCTCCTCCCTTATAATTCACCCCTCCACTTT.

The V and J genes are TRBV29-1 and TRBJ2-1; 7 nucleotides align to TRBD1. With 8 bases clipped from V and 3 bases from J, the junction kept 13 bases outside the gene matches. The V gene's germline CDR1 is SQVTM and CDR2 ANQGSEA. CDR3 length: 15 residues. The CDR3 bases are TGCAGCATCCCCGACAGGGCAGGAATCTACAATGAGCAGTTCTTC. As protein: CSIPDRAGIYNEQFF.

This sequence joins TRBV19 and TRBJ1-6; 7 bases line up with TRBD1. The CDR3 is 15 residues long. Germline CDR1 LNHDA, CDR2 SQIVND (reference sequence). V lost 4 bases, J lost 7 bases, and 7 bases stayed unmatched. CDR3 in DNA: TGTGCCAGTAGTACGATAGACAGGGACAATTCACCCCTCCACTTT. Encoded protein: CASSTIDRDNSPLHF.

V usage is TRBV9 and J usage is TRBJ2-5; 9 bases map to TRBD2. The CDR3 is made up of 15 amino acids. Germline CDR1 SGDLS, CDR2 YYNGEE. V was pared by 4 bases and J by 2 bases, with 6 bases of the junction left unmatched. In nucleotides, the CDR3 is TGTGCCAGCAGCTTCGCGACTAGCGGACAAGAGACCCAGTACTTC. The encoded protein is CASSFATSGQETQYF.

The chain has TRBV7-2 and TRBJ2-3; D ambiguous. The V gene's germline CDR1 is SGHTA and CDR2 FQGNSA. The CDR3 runs to 10 residues. Deletions cut 5 bases from V and 5 bases from J, with 2 bases between. The CDR3 protein is CASSQDTQYF. The DNA of the CDR3 is TGTGCCAGCAGCCAAGATACGCAGTATTTT.

This clone showed up just once. The chain recombines TRBV27 with TRBJ2-7; D not certain. This CDR3 has 13 residues. The V gene's germline CDR1 is MNHEY and CDR2 SMNVEV (reference sequence). V lost 3 bases to trimming and J lost 6 bases, with 12 bases between them. The CDR3 bases are TGTGCCAGCAGTTTCGCCTTCGGGTCCGAGCAGTACTTC. Encoded protein: CASSFAFGSEQYF.

V usage is TRBV19 and J usage is TRBJ1-5; no firm D call. Germline-derived CDR1 and CDR2 are LNHDA and SQIVND (reference sequence). The CDR3 spans 14 residues. Trimming removed 6 bases from V and 3 bases from J, with 12 bases in between. The CDR3, as DNA: TGTGCCAGTAGCCTACAGATTAACAATCAGCCCCAGCATTTT. This sequence encodes CASSLQINNQPQHF.

This clone was seen a few times. The genes are TRBV3-1 (or the pseudogene TRBV3-2) and TRBJ1-4; D is ambiguous. The V gene's germline CDR1 is LGHDT and CDR2 YNNKEL (reference sequence). The CDR3 extends over 15 amino acids. V lost 1 base and J 10 bases, leaving 16 bases between the germline ends. CDR3 loop: CASSQGANALAKLFF. The CDR3 nucleotides are TGTGCCAGCAGCCAAGGGGCGAACGCGTTGGCAAAACTGTTTTTT.

The chain joins TRBV6-5 to TRBJ1-1, with TRBD1 matching over 9 bases. V was clipped by 2 bases and J by 5 bases; unmatched bases: 9. The CDR3 extends over 16 amino acids. Germline values: CDR1 MNHEY, CDR2 SVGAGI. CDR3: CASSYLRTGAGTEAFF. In nucleotides, the CDR3 is TGTGCCAGCAGTTACCTTCGGACAGGGGCGGGAACTGAAGCTTTCTTT.

Remarks on this clone: An end of the junction does not agree with germline; a read error may underlie this. This sequence joins TRBV5-1 and TRBJ1-2; TRBD1 agrees at 9 bases. Germline V gene lookup returns CDR1 SGHRS and CDR2 YFSETQ. This CDR3 comprises 14 residues. The CDR3 sequence is CASSFGQGNSGYTF. The CDR3 DNA is TGCGCCAGCAGCTTTGGACAGGGGAACTCTGGCTACACCTTC.